Shown below are 5 T cell receptor beta chains from a single sample sequenced in a study of Ad26.COV2.S vaccination and SARS-CoV-2 variants. Treatment specified: some 20 received Ad26.COV2.S at low or high dose, single or two shots; about five received placebo; per-sample allocation not given. At day 63 after the first vaccine or placebo injection, samples were drawn. The data were produced by immunoSEQ multiplex PCR, yet TCRdb's version contains in-frame clones alone and is incomplete. The sample records around 340,000 clones, 75% to 90% being singletons. This material consisted of peripheral blood, taken in a trial of Ad26.COV2.S vaccine versus placebo. Receptors were obtained from a person aged 18-60 years who received the Ad26.COV2.S COVID-19 vaccine or a placebo.

This chain links TRBV9 with TRBJ2-1; D possibly corresponds to TRBD2 (6 bases). Germline CDR1 SGDLS, CDR2 YYNGEE. This CDR3 spans 15 amino acids. The V end lost 0 bases, the J end lost 5 bases, and 12 bases lay between the germline ends. CDR3 sequence (DNA): TGTGCCAGCAGCGTAGTGGGGTGGAGGGACAATGAGCAGTTCTTC. It is translated as CASSVVGWRDNEQFF.

A note on this clone: The germline gene is not matched at one end of the junction; a read error may be the cause. The V gene is TRBV7-7, the J gene TRBJ2-5; TRBD2 agrees at 13 bases. CDR3 size: 15 residues. Germline assignment: CDR1 SSHAT and CDR2 FNYEAQ (reference sequence). The CDR3 sequence: CASSLDTSGGGSQYF. The CDR3 bases are TGTGCTAGCAGCTTGGATACTAGCGGGGGGGGGTCCCAGTACTTC.

The chain recombines TRBV27 with TRBJ2-6; no definite D call. V dropped 4 bases and J dropped 4 bases, with 23 bases sitting between them. The CDR3 covers 19 residues. The germline gives CDR1 MNHEY, CDR2 SMNVEV (reference sequence). The CDR3 DNA is TGTGCCAGCAGTTCCCGGGCCCAATATAGGGCAACAGGGGCCAACGTCCTGACTTTC. It is translated as CASSSRAQYRATGANVLTF. The entire variable domain, with the rest obtained from reference TRBV27 and TRBJ2-6, is as follows: EAQVTQNPRYLITVTGKKLTVTCSQNMNHEYMSWYRQDPGLGLRQIYYSMNVEVTDKGDVPEGYKVSRKEKRNFPLILESPSPNQTSLYFCASSSRAQYRATGANVLTFGAGSRLTVL.

V is TRBV6-1 and J is TRBJ1-2; D remains unclear. V was clipped by 0 bases and J by 1 base, with 9 bases between them. Germline values: CDR1 MNHNS, CDR2 SASEGT. This CDR3 is built from 15 residues. CDR3 nucleotide sequence: TGTGCCAGCAGTGAAGCGCTTCAGCTTAACTATGGCTACACCTTC. This encodes CASSEALQLNYGYTF.

The chain employs TRBV10-2 and TRBJ1-1; TRBD1 matches at 9 bases. This CDR3 region has 13 residues. CDR1 and CDR2 from the germline V gene are WSHSY and SAAADI. Trimming took 6 bases from V and 1 from J; bases not matched to a gene: 0. The CDR3 region has the DNA TGCGCCAGCAGACAGGGGGCGAACACTGAAGCTTTCTTT. Translated: CASRQGANTEAFF.